The next 5 T cell receptor beta chains were all read from a single sample in a study of tumor-infiltrating lymphocytes in primary liver carcinoma. From roughly 20-30 mg of unsorted bulk tissue, DNA and RNA were co-extracted together. A primer in the constant region served to generate TCR beta cDNA from roughly 520 ng of total RNA. ARM-PCR was slightly modified, and three nested multiplex PCR rounds with it gave rise to the TCR beta libraries. In the first two PCR rounds, TRBV1-TRBV30 forward primers were paired with a C-beta reverse primer, and each round lasted approximately 10 cycles. Each CDR3 protein gets one entry after TCRdb re-called the multiplex PCR reads with MiXCR. Among more than 95,000 distinct CDR3 sequences listed, roughly 80% were seen once. Sequences were obtained from liver tumor tissue from sampling region 3. Subset defined: tumor region T3, left-lateral pole. All receptors come from a man aged 35 to 55 with primary liver carcinoma and hepatitis B virus infection.

As regards this clonotype: One end of the junction varies from germline; a read error may be responsible. The chain recombines TRBV5-4 with TRBJ2-1; D is perhaps TRBD2 (6 bases). The V gene's germline CDR1 is SGHNT and CDR2 YYREEE (reference sequence). The CDR3 sequence is 14 residues long. The CDR3 DNA is TGTACCAGCAACCTTGGAGGCGGGAACAATGGGCAGTTCTTC. Its protein product is CTSNLGGGNNGQFF.

A remark on this clonotype: The germline gene is not matched at one end of the junction; a read error may be the cause. The chain is built from TRBV12-3 or TRBV12-4 and TRBJ2-3; possible D gene TRBD2, 5 bases. The CDR3 consists of 16 residues. CDR3 sequence (DNA): TGTGTCAGCAGTCCCTCGGAAGGCGGGCACACAGATATGCAGTATTTT. Its translation is CVSSPSEGGHTDMQYF.

Worth noting for this clonotype: A read error may explain this, as a much larger clone is one base away. The rearrangement uses TRBV12-3 or TRBV12-4 and TRBJ2-1; the match to TRBD1 covers 7 bases. This CDR3 has 11 residues. The CDR3 DNA follows: TGTGTCAGCGGACAGGTCTATGAGCAGTTCTTC. The encoded protein is CVSGQVYEQFF.

V and J are TRBV6-2 or TRBV6-3 and TRBJ2-1; 9 bases match TRBD2. Trimming cost V 11 bases and J 8 bases; bases outside gene matches: 19. This CDR3 is built from 16 residues. In germline, CDR1 is MNHEY, CDR2 SVGEGT. CDR3 coding DNA: TGTGCCGGTAGTTTCTATATAGCGGGGGTCGAGGATGAGCAGTTCTTC. It encodes CAGSFYIAGVEDEQFF.

Here the CDR3 reads CASSQEFTGSYNEQFF. The CDR3 nucleotides are TGTGCCAGCAGCCAAGAATTCACGGGAAGCTACAATGAGCAGTTCTTC. This chain joins TRBV4-2 and TRBJ2-1; D might be TRBD2 (5 bases). This CDR3 is 16 amino acids long. The germline CDR1 and CDR2 sequences are LGHNA and YNFKEQ. Trimming took 0 bases from V and 3 from J, leaving 12 bases between them.